The clone carrying this T cell receptor beta chain was counted only a few times. What it binds is unknown. These data belong to a study of post-analysis software for immune sequencing data. Each TCR beta cDNA library carried unique molecular identifiers. TCRdb re-called the PCR reads through MiXCR, storing one row per CDR3 protein. This table holds about 770,000 distinct CDR3 sequences, about 45% found once. Study results and caveats: Among five TRBV segments more frequent in patients than controls were TRBV5-6, TRBV5-1 and TRBV20-1.

V dropped 5 bases and J dropped 4 bases, with 12 bases sitting between them. CDR3 length: 13 amino acids. Germline CDR1 and CDR2: PRHDT and FYEKMQ (reference sequence). The sequence was collected from a girl aged 10-17 years with multiple sclerosis. The sequencing sample was made of blood. The chain combines TRBV13 with TRBJ2-7; possibly TRBD2 for D (6 bases). The DNA of the CDR3 is TGTGCCAGCAGCCTATACGGGGGATACGAGCAGTACTTC. It translates to CASSLYGGYEQYF.